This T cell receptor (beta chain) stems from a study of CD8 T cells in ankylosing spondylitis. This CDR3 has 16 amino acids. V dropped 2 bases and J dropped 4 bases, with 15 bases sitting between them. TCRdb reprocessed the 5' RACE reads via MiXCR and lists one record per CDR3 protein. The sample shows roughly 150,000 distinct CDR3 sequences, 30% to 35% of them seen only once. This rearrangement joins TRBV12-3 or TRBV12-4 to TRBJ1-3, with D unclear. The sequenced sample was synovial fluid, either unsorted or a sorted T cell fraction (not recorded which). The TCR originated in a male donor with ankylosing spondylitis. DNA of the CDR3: TGTGCCAGCAGTTTAAATCTTCGTGGGTCAGGAAACACCATATATTTT. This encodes CASSLNLRGSGNTIYF.